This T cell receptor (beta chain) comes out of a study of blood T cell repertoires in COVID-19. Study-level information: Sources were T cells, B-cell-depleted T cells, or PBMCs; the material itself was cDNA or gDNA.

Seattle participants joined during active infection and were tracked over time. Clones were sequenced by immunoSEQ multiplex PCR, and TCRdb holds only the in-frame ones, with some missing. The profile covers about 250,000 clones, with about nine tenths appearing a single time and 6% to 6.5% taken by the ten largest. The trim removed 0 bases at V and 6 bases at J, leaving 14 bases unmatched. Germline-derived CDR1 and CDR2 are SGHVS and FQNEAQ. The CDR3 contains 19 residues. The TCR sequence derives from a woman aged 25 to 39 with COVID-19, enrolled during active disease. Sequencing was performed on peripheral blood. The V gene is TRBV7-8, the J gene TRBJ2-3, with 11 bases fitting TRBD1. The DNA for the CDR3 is TGTGCCAGCAGCTTAGCAATGCTAAGGGACAGGGGGTCGAGGGATACGCAGTATTTT. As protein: CASSLAMLRDRGSRDTQYF.